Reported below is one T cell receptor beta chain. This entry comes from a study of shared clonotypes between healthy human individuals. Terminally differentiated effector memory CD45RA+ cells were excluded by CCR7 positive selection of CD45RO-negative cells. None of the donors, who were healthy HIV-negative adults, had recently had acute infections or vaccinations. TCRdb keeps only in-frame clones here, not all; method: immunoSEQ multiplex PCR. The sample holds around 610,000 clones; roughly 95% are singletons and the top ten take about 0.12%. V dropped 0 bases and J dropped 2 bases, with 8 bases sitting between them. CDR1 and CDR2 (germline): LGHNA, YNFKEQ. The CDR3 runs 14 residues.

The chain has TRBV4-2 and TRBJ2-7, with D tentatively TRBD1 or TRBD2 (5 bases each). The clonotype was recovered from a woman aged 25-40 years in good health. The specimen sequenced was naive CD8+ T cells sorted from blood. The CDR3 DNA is TGTGCCAGCAGCCAAGACCGGGGCACCTACGAGCAGTACTTC. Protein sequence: CASSQDRGTYEQYF.